Listed below are T cell receptor beta chains from one sample, sequenced in a study of CD8 T cells in ankylosing spondylitis. TCRdb reprocessed the 5' RACE reads with MiXCR, giving one entry per CDR3 protein. The table lists 750,000 to 850,000 distinct CDR3 sequences, 12% of them singletons, with roughly 0.51% in the top ten. Sequenced: blood, either unsorted or a sorted T cell fraction (not recorded which). All receptors derive from a male donor with ankylosing spondylitis. The CDR3 runs from the conserved cysteine through the conserved F or W. The D gene is left open where the match is weak. Not all rows give a size; the values are once, few, many and, for expanded clones, a class.

v_gene,abundance,j_gene,len,d_gene,CDR3aa,CDR3nt
TRBV6-5,few,TRBJ1-1,14,NA,CASSSRVPNTEAFF,TGTGCCAGCAGTTCCCGGGTTCCGAACACTGAAGCTTTCTTT
TRBV7-9,few,TRBJ2-5,17,NA,CASSLGLAPTPQETQYF,TGTGCCAGCAGCTTAGGTCTGGCGCCAACACCACAAGAGACCCAGTACTTC
TRBV20-1,NA,TRBJ1-5,12,NA,CSAVTSNQPQHF,TGCAGTGCTGTTACAAGCAATCAGCCCCAGCATTTT
TRBV20-1,few,TRBJ1-5,14,NA,CSASLGSEDQPQHF,TGCAGTGCTAGTCTCGGGTCAGAGGATCAGCCCCAGCATTTT
TRBV5-1,few,TRBJ2-4,15,NA,CASSLAVGFGNIQYF,TGCGCCAGCAGCTTGGCCGTCGGCTTTGGGAACATTCAGTACTTC
TRBV7-8,NA,TRBJ2-7,14,NA,CASSQSVGAYEQYF,TGTGCCAGCAGCCAATCCGTGGGAGCCTACGAGCAGTACTTC
TRBV18,NA,TRBJ2-5,12,NA,CASSTGKETQYF,TGTGCCAGCTCGACCGGGAAAGAGACCCAGTACTTC
TRBV2,NA,TRBJ2-6,14,TRBD2,CASSEIAGPNVLTF,TGTGCCAGCAGTGAGATAGCGGGGCCCAACGTCCTGACTTTC
TRBV7-2,NA,TRBJ2-3,16,NA,CASSLRPGEGPDTQYF,TGTGCCAGCAGCTTAAGACCGGGCGAGGGGCCAGATACGCAGTATTTT
TRBV6-1,NA,TRBJ2-5,14,TRBD2,CASSPLGGVETQYF,TGTGCCAGCAGCCCCCTCGGGGGGGTAGAGACCCAGTACTTC
TRBV27,many,TRBJ2-7,11,TRBD2,CASRTSSEQYF,TGTGCCAGCAGGACTAGCTCCGAGCAGTACTTC
TRBV5-5,NA,TRBJ1-2,15,NA,CASSSGGGKGYGYTF,TGTGCCAGCAGCTCCGGGGGGGGTAAAGGCTATGGCTACACCTTC